These T cell receptor beta chains were read from a single sample in a study of cytomegalovirus exposure and HLA in healthy donors. Repertoires were generated with immunoSEQ multiplex PCR, while TCRdb's copy carries only in-frame clones and drops some. In the table there are roughly 150,000 clones, around 75% of which are singletons. Input material: PBMCs. The receptor source for this set is a male donor in good health and CMV-seronegative. CDR3s include the opening cysteine and the closing phenylalanine or tryptophan. D genes are given only for firm matches. Expanded clones get a size class; other rows say once, few or many, or leave the size out.

v_call	d_call	j_call	clone_size	cdr3_nt	cdr3_aa
TRBV29-1	TRBD1	TRBJ2-7	few	TGCAGCGTTGAAGTACAGGGGGCTTCCTACGAGCAGTACTTC	CSVEVQGASYEQYF
TRBV27	.	TRBJ2-3	few	TGTGCCAGCAGTTGGGCTAGCACAGATACGCAGTATTTT	CASSWASTDTQYF
TRBV19	TRBD1	TRBJ1-1	few	TGTGCCAGTAGTCTTCCCCGGACAGGCGGGAACACTGAAGCTTTCTTT	CASSLPRTGGNTEAFF
TRBV19	.	TRBJ2-5	.	TGTGCCAGTAGCACGGCAGGGAGGCAAAAGACCCAGTACTTC	CASSTAGRQKTQYF
TRBV7-3	.	TRBJ2-1	once	TGTGCCAGCAGCTTAACGGGGCGGGGGCTCAATGAGCAGTTCTTC	CASSLTGRGLNEQFF
TRBV6-4	.	TRBJ2-1	.	TGTGCCAGCAGTGACCCTCGAGGGGGGGCCAATGAGCAGTTCTTC	CASSDPRGGANEQFF
TRBV10-3	TRBD1	TRBJ2-5	.	TGTGCCATCAGTGAGTCCTTCACAGGGGAAGAGACCCAGTACTTC	CAISESFTGEETQYF
TRBV5-4	.	TRBJ2-5	.	TGTGCCAGCAGCTTGTCTGAAGAGACCCAGTACTTC	CASSLSEETQYF
TRBV7-3	.	TRBJ2-2	.	TGTGCCAGCAGCTTGTCAGCGGGGAACACCGGGGAGCTGTTTTTT	CASSLSAGNTGELFF
TRBV7-9	.	TRBJ2-7	.	TGTGCCAGCAGCCCCCGACAGACCCTTTGGTACGAGCAGTACTTC	CASSPRQTLWYEQYF
TRBV6-5	.	TRBJ2-2	.	TGTGCCAGCAGCAAGGGGGGGGACACCGGGGAGCTGTTTTTT	CASSKGGDTGELFF
TRBV28	.	TRBJ1-5	.	TGTGCCAGCAGTCCCTATGACAGGTTCAGCGTCTGGAGCAATCAGCCCCAGCATTTT	CASSPYDRFSVWSNQPQHF
TRBV5-4	.	TRBJ1-1	.	TGTGCCAGCAGCTTCAGAGGTGCAGGGTTCCGTGAAGCTTTCTTT	CASSFRGAGFREAFF
TRBV28	.	TRBJ2-5	once	TGTGCCAGCAGTTTCAATGGCGGAGGGAGGCGGGAGACCCAGTACTTC	CASSFNGGGRRETQYF
TRBV29-1	.	TRBJ2-6	.	TGCAGCGTATTACAGGGCTCTGGGGCCAACGTCCTGACTTTC	CSVLQGSGANVLTF
TRBV5-1	.	TRBJ2-7	once	TGCGCCAGCAGACTGGACAGACACTCCTACGAGCAGTACTTC	CASRLDRHSYEQYF
TRBV4-3	.	TRBJ1-6	.	TGCGCCAGCAGCCGGGACGGAGGGGTTTCACCCCTCCACTTT	CASSRDGGVSPLHF
TRBV4-2	TRBD1	TRBJ2-2	many	TGTGCCAGCAGCCAAGATTCCAGGGGGCCGGACACCGGGGAGCTGTTTTTT	CASSQDSRGPDTGELFF
TRBV28	TRBD1	TRBJ1-5	.	TGTGCCAGCAGTTCCCCGGACAGGGAAAATCAGCCCCAGCATTTT	CASSSPDRENQPQHF
TRBV5-4	.	TRBJ2-7	few	TGTGCCAGCAGCTCCCCGACTGACTCCTACGAGCAGTACTTC	CASSSPTDSYEQYF
TRBV7-2	.	TRBJ2-3	once	TGTGCCAGCAGCGTAAGCCACACAGATACGCAGTATTTT	CASSVSHTDTQYF
TRBV11-2	.	TRBJ2-2	.	TGTGCCAGCAGGCGGGACTTTCTCACCGGGGAGCTGTTTTTT	CASRRDFLTGELFF
TRBV5-1	.	TRBJ2-2	.	TGCGCCAGCAGCTTGACCGTCGGCACCGGGGAGCTGTTTTTT	CASSLTVGTGELFF
TRBV6-5	.	TRBJ1-1	.	TGTGCCAGCAGTCCTAATCGGAACACTGAAGCTTTCTTT	CASSPNRNTEAFF
TRBV27	.	TRBJ1-4	.	TGTGCCAGCAGTCCGGCCCCCGGGAGAAATGAAAAACTGTTTTTT	CASSPAPGRNEKLFF
TRBV7-2	TRBD1	TRBJ2-2	.	TGTGCCAGCAGCTTAGCCGGGACAGGGAACACCGGGGAGCTGTTTTTT	CASSLAGTGNTGELFF
TRBV2	TRBD1	TRBJ1-3	.	TGTGCCAGCATCGGGGGGACAGGGGCTGGAAACACCATATATTTT	CASIGGTGAGNTIYF
TRBV6-6	.	TRBJ2-5	once	TGTGCCAGCAGTTACTCGGCGGAGGAGACCCAGTACTTC	CASSYSAEETQYF
TRBV4-3	.	TRBJ2-1	.	TGCGCCAGCAGCCAAGACTCAACGGGAGACCCTTACAATGAGCAGTTCTTC	CASSQDSTGDPYNEQFF
TRBV27	.	TRBJ2-2	.	TGTGCCAGCTCACCGGCAGGCGGGGAGCTGTTTTTT	CASSPAGGELFF